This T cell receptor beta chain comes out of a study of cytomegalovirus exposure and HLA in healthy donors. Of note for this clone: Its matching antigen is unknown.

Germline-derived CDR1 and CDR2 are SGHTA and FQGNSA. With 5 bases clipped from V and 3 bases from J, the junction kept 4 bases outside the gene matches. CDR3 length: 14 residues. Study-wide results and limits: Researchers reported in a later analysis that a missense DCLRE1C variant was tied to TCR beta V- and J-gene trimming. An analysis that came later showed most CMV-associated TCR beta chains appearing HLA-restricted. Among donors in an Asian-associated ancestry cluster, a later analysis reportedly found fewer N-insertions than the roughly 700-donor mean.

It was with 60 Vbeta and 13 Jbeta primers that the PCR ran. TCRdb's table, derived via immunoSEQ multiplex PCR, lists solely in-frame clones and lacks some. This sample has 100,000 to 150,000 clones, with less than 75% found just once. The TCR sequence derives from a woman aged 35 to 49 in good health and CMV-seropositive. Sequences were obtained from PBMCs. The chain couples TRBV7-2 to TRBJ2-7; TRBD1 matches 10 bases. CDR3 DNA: TGTGCCAGCAGCCATGGACAGGGGGACTACGAGCAGTACTTC. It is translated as CASSHGQGDYEQYF.